This is a list of T cell receptor beta chains from one sample in a study of blood T cell repertoires in COVID-19. Produced via immunoSEQ multiplex PCR; TCRdb's table is partial and in-frame only. The repertoire includes approximately 140,000 clones, 88% of them detected once, and over 2% sits in the top ten. Specimen: peripheral blood. The receptors come from a human donor with COVID-19, enrolled during active disease. The donor label of this sample is uncertain. The CDR3 runs from the conserved cysteine through the conserved F or W.

cdr3_length,v_call,j_call,cdr3_aa
16,TRBV19,TRBJ2-7,CASSIFPGSSSYEQYF
11,TRBV28,TRBJ2-5,CASRGPETQYF
15,TRBV7-9,TRBJ2-1,CASSWGQAGYNEQFF
15,TRBV7-9,TRBJ2-2,CASSVRHPNTGELFF
16,TRBV18,TRBJ2-1,CASSPAGGMSYNEQFF
14,TRBV28,TRBJ1-6,CASSFSSYNSPLHF
15,TRBV7-9,TRBJ2-1,CASSLDRGSYNEQFF
14,TRBV3-1/TRBV3-2,TRBJ1-1,CASSFGSTNTEAFF
14,TRBV7-9,TRBJ1-2,CASAGGGTNYGYTF
13,TRBV11-1,TRBJ2-2,CASTPGRDGELFF
16,TRBV7-9,TRBJ1-2,CASSPGWTKHYQGYTF
14,TRBV27,TRBJ2-7,CASNNDGASGEQYF
13,TRBV7-9,TRBJ1-1,CASSFDTNTEAFF
18,TRBV5-6,TRBJ2-3,CASSPWDRSFALTDTQYF
14,TRBV11-2,TRBJ1-2,CASSEKGVRYGYTF
15,TRBV2,TRBJ2-1,CASSKDRGVVNEQFF
16,TRBV6-5,TRBJ1-2,CASSYYSGTESYGYTF
15,TRBV10-3,TRBJ2-2,CAISRTSGNTGELFF
14,TRBV29-1,TRBJ1-1,CSVREQGLGTEAFF
15,TRBV5-1,TRBJ1-3,CASTAGGGPGNTIYF
12,TRBV6-5,TRBJ2-5,CASSYFTGAQYF
15,TRBV5-1,TRBJ2-6,CASSVVEAGANVLTF
15,TRBV3-1/TRBV3-2,TRBJ2-5,CASSPPGLAGETQYF
14,TRBV27,TRBJ1-4,CASSLMGAGEKLFF
14,TRBV9,TRBJ1-2,CASSETGGIGGYTF
14,TRBV3-1/TRBV3-2,TRBJ1-1,CASSHRDRAPEAFF
13,TRBV7-8,TRBJ1-1,CASSSYANTEAFF
14,TRBV27,TRBJ2-7,CASSRDRDIDEQYF
14,TRBV10-1,TRBJ2-2,CASSGIRDTGELFF
19,TRBV7-6,TRBJ2-1,CASSLVLGGAGSSYNEQFF
13,TRBV29-1,TRBJ1-6,CSVVTGDNSPLHF
15,TRBV6-5,TRBJ2-3,CASSPGTGATDTQYF
15,TRBV4-1,TRBJ2-7,CASSQEQGDIYEQYF
18,TRBV5-1,TRBJ1-2,CASSLARRLGGPGYGYTF
17,TRBV7-9,TRBJ2-6,CASRSGTGVTGANVLTF
14,TRBV3-1/TRBV3-2,TRBJ2-1,CASRTAGVYNEQFF
14,TRBV19,TRBJ1-5,CASGGQVANQPQHF
13,TRBV30,TRBJ1-2,CACPWAGDYGYTF
18,TRBV4-1,TRBJ2-6,CASSPPPGQESGANVLTF
14,TRBV6-5,TRBJ1-2,CASRLTELNYGYTF
13,TRBV2,TRBJ2-2,CASSEAGGGELFF
14,TRBV6-6,TRBJ2-3,CASRAGSLTDTQYF
15,TRBV3-1/TRBV3-2,TRBJ1-1,CASSQDLLREREAFF
17,TRBV4-2,TRBJ2-5,CASSQDPRDYRGETQYF
15,TRBV11-2,TRBJ1-2,CASSPERTLNYGYTF
14,TRBV30,TRBJ1-6,CAFTLGAGNSPLHF
15,TRBV27,TRBJ1-1,CASSLLGHGNTEAFF
17,TRBV11-3,TRBJ1-1,CASSLAGEARASTEAFF
15,TRBV7-3,TRBJ2-3,CASSLTGTYPDTQYF
13,TRBV27,TRBJ1-2,CASRRDPNYGYTF
16,TRBV5-1,TRBJ2-1,CASSLLRGRIRNEQFF
17,TRBV19,TRBJ1-5,CASSPLVGGASNQPQHF
15,TRBV19,TRBJ1-5,CASSMGREGTSPQHF